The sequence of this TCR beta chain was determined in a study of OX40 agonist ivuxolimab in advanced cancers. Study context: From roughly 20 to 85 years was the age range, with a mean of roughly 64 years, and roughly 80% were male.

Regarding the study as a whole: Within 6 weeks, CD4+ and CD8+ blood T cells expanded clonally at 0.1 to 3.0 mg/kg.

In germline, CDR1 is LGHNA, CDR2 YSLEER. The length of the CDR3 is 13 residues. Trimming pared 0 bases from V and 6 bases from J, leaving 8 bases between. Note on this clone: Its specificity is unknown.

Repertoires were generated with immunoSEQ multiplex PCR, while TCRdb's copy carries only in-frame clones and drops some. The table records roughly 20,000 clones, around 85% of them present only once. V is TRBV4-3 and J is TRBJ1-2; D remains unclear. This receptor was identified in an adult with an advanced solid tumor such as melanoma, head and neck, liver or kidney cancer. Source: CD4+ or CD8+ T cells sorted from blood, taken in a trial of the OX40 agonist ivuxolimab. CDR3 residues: CASSQERQNGYTF. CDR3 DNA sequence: TGCGCCAGCAGCCAAGAACGGCAGAATGGCTACACCTTC.